This T cell receptor beta chain comes out of a study of TIL therapy for anti-PD-1-resistant metastatic lung cancer. Overall study context: Median patient age was approximately 59, ranging roughly 38-75 years.

From germline, CDR1 is SGHAT and CDR2 FQNNGV. The CDR3 is made up of 17 amino acids. The V gene lost 0 bases and the J gene lost 7 bases, with 19 bases spanning the gap. Regarding the study as a whole: Compared with baseline intratumoral T cells, expanded TIL cultures were more clonal and less diverse (around 5.7% vs 31%).

The time point here: pre-treatment sample, taken before nivolumab and TIL therapy. The tumor samples were excised metastases, mostly pleural nodules or supraclavicular lymph nodes. Sequencing used immunoSEQ v3. Each library reached roughly 2 million read pairs, or roughly 5-6.5 million at deep level. Repertoires were generated with immunoSEQ multiplex PCR, while TCRdb's copy carries only in-frame clones and drops some. The top ten clones hold 7.8% of a sample with around 2,000 clones, over 80% of them seen once. With regard to this clone: Its antigen is as yet unknown.

The chain joins TRBV11-2 to TRBJ2-1, with D tentatively TRBD2 (6 bases). This receptor was identified in a person aged 25-85 years with non-small cell lung cancer. Sample: tumor tissue, taken at baseline. DNA of the CDR3: TGTGCCAGCAGCTTAGATCTATCAGCGGAGGGGAGAAATGAGCAGTTCTTC. It is translated as CASSLDLSAEGRNEQFF.